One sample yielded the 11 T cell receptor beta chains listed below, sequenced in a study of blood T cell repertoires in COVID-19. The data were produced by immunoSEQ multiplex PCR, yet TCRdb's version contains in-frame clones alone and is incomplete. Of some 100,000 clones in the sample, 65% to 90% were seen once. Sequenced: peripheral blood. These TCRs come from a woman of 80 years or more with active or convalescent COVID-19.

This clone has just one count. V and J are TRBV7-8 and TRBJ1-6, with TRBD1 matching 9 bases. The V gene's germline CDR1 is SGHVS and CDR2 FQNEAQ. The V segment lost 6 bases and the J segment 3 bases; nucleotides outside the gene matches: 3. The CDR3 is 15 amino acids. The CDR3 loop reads CASRTDRGYNSPLHF. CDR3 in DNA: TGTGCCAGCAGAACGGACAGGGGCTATAATTCACCCCTCCACTTT.

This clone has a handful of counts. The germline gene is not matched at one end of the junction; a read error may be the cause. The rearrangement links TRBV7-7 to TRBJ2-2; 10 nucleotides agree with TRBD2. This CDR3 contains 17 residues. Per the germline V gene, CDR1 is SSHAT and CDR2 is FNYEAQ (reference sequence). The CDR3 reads CASSLVPSGRNTGELFF. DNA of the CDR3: TGTGCTAGCAGCTTAGTACCTAGCGGGAGAAACACCGGGGAGCTGTTTTTT.

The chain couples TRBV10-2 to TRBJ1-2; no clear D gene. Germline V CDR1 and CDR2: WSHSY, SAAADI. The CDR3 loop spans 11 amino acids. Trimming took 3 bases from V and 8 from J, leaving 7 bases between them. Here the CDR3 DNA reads TGCGCCAGCAGTGACCCAGCGGGCTACACCTTC. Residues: CASSDPAGYTF.

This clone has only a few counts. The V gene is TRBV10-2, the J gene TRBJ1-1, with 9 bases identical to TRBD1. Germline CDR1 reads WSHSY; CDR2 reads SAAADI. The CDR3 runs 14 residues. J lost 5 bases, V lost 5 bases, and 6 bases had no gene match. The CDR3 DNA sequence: TGCGCCAGCAGTCGAACGACAGGGGGGACTGAAGCTTTCTTT. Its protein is CASSRTTGGTEAFF.

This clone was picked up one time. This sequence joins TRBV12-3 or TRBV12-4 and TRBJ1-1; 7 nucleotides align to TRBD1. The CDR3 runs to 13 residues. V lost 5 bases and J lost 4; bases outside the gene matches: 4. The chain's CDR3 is CASSPTGLTEAFF. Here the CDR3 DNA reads TGTGCCAGCAGTCCGACAGGGCTCACTGAAGCTTTCTTT.

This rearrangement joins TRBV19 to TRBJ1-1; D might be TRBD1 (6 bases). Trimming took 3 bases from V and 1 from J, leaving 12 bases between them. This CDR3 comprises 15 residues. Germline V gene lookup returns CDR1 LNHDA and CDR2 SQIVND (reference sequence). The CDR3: CASSIGSTGNTEAFF. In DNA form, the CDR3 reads TGTGCCAGTAGTATTGGCTCGACAGGGAACACTGAAGCTTTCTTT.

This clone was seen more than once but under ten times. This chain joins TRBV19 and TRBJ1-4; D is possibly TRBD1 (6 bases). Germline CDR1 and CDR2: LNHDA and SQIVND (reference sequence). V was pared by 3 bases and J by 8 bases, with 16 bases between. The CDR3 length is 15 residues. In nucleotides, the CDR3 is TGTGCCAGTAGTATTGGTGGCATCCAGGGGGAAAAACTGTTTTTT. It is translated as CASSIGGIQGEKLFF.

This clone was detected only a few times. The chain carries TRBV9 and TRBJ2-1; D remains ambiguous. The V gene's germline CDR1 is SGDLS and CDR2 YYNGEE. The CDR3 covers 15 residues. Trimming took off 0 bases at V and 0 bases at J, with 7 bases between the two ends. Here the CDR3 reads CASSVDTTSYNEQFF. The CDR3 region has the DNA TGTGCCAGCAGCGTAGATACTACCTCCTACAATGAGCAGTTCTTC.

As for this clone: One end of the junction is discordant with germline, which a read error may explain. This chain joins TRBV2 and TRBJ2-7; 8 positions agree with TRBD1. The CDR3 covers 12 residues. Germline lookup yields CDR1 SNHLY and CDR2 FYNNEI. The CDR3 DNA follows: TGTGCCAGCAGTGAAATTTGGGGGACAGGACCCTTC. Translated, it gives CASSEIWGTGPF.

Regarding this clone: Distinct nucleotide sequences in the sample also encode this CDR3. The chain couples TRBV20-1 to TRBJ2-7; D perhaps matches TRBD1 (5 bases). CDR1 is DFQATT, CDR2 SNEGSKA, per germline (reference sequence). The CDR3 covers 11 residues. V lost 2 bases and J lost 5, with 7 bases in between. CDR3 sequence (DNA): TGCAGTGCTAGATCAGGGCACGAGCAGTACTTC. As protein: CSARSGHEQYF.

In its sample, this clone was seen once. CDR3 in DNA: TGTGCCAGCAGCTTAGCAGCGGGAGCCTACAATGAGCAGTTCTTC. It translates to CASSLAAGAYNEQFF. This chain connects TRBV11-3 to TRBJ2-1, with 8 positions matching TRBD2. The CDR3 sequence is 15 residues long. V gave up 1 base and J gave up 2 bases; unmatched junction bases: 1. The germline V gene has CDR1 SGHNT and CDR2 YENEEA.